The next 16 T cell receptor beta chains were all read from a single sample in a study of regulatory T cells in long-lasting Graves disease. Arm-PCR of CDR3 regions with iRepertoire HTBI primers generated TCR beta libraries. TCRdb used MiXCR to reprocess the multiplex PCR reads, holding one entry per CDR3 protein. Among 250,000 to 300,000 distinct CDR3 sequences listed, 18% were seen once. As for time point: newly diagnosed GD, antithyroid drugs for less than 3 months. Researchers made the TCR library from RNA that was extracted from PBMCs. The same data also went into a second study, on T cells in Graves' hyperthyroidism and ophthalmopathy.

The sample consisted of peripheral blood mononuclear cells (PBMCs), taken at new diagnosis, from a patient treated with antithyroid drugs. The receptors originated from a woman younger than 45 with Graves disease.

This clonotype was counted many times. DNA of the CDR3: TGTGCCAGCAGTCGGACGGCGGTTGGGCCCCAGCATTTT. This sequence encodes CASSRTAVGPQHF. V gene TRBV27 combines with J gene TRBJ1-5; D ambiguous. Trimming pared 5 bases from V and 9 bases from J, leaving 14 bases between. The CDR3 consists of 13 residues. CDR1 is MNHEY and CDR2 is SMNVEV in the germline V gene (reference sequence).

This clonotype was observed many times. The CDR3 is CASSPTGINYGYTF. CDR3 nucleotide sequence: TGTGCCAGCAGCCCTACAGGGATTAACTATGGCTACACCTTC. The V call is TRBV7-9, the J call TRBJ1-2; possible D gene TRBD1, 6 bases. This CDR3 is 14 amino acids long. The V and J ends lost 5 bases and 1 base respectively, with 11 bases between them. CDR1 is SEHNR, CDR2 FQNEAQ, per germline (reference sequence).

On this clonotype: With only one base between it and a far larger clone, this is likely a read error. The chain employs TRBV11-2 and TRBJ1-2; 7 bases are a match to TRBD1. The CDR3 runs 15 residues. Germline lookup yields CDR1 SGHAT and CDR2 FQNNGV. CDR3 in amino acids: CASSARTGTAYGYAF. CDR3 coding DNA: TGTGCCAGCAGCGCCCGGACCGGGACAGCCTATGGCTACGCCTTC. The whole variable domain, remainder taken from reference TRBV11-2 and TRBJ1-2, is EAGVAQSPRYKIIEKRQSVAFWCNPISGHATLYWYQQILGQGPKLLIQFQNNGVVDDSQLPKDRFSAERLKGVDSTLKIQPAKLEDSAVYLCASSARTGTAYGYAFGSGTRLTVV.

This clonotype was detected only once. The gene calls are TRBV5-1 and TRBJ2-5; TRBD2 agrees at 10 bases. The CDR3 totals 16 residues. V gave up 0 bases and J gave up 2 bases; unmatched junction bases: 4. Germline loops: CDR1 SGHRS, CDR2 YFSETQ. The CDR3 sequence is CASSLAPSGGQETQYF. Here the CDR3 DNA reads TGCGCCAGCAGCTTGGCCCCTAGCGGGGGACAAGAGACCCAGTACTTC.

Points on this clonotype: A far larger clone is only one base removed, so a read error is likely. This CDR3 is CASSWDSMNTEAFF. In nucleotides, the CDR3 is TGTGCCAGCAGTTGGGACAGCATGAACACTGAAGCTTTCTTT. This chain connects TRBV12-3 or TRBV12-4 to TRBJ1-1, with TRBD1 identical over 7 bases. The CDR3 has 14 residues. With 4 bases clipped from V and 0 bases from J, the junction kept 2 bases outside the gene matches.

This clonotype was picked up many times. V is TRBV7-3 and J is TRBJ1-1, with D unclear. CDR1 is SGHTA, CDR2 FQGTGA, per germline. This CDR3 comprises 12 residues. Trimming left V 4 bases short and J 3 bases short, with 6 bases between. The CDR3: CASSSSHTEAFF. CDR3 sequence (DNA): TGTGCCAGCAGCTCATCACACACTGAAGCTTTCTTT.

This clonotype was detected many times. The chain employs TRBV27 and TRBJ1-5, with D possibly being TRBD1 (5 bases). The V end was cut by 6 bases, the J end by 0 bases, with 21 bases between. The CDR3 loop spans 18 amino acids. Germline values: CDR1 MNHEY, CDR2 SMNVEV (reference sequence). The CDR3 here is CASRSGYVGDLSNQPQHF. The DNA of the CDR3 is TGTGCCAGCAGGTCAGGGTATGTGGGGGACCTTAGCAATCAGCCCCAGCATTTT.

This clonotype was recorded at least ten times. V is TRBV5-1 and J is TRBJ2-3; D perhaps matches TRBD1 (6 bases). The CDR3 has 17 residues. Trimming removed 0 bases from V and 8 bases from J, with 22 bases in between. CDR1 and CDR2 from the germline V gene are SGHRS and YFSETQ. The CDR3 protein is CASSLDTGTLASVTQYF. For the CDR3, the DNA is TGCGCCAGCAGCTTGGATACAGGGACCCTCGCATCTGTTACGCAGTATTTT.

This clonotype was counted many times. The chain links TRBV7-9 to TRBJ1-1; D not certain. V gave up 5 bases and J gave up 1 base, with 17 bases separating them. The CDR3 loop spans 16 amino acids. Germline CDR1 is SEHNR and CDR2 is FQNEAQ (reference sequence). The CDR3 coding sequence is TGTGCCAGCAGCGAACCAGGACCCTACAAGAACACTGAAGCTTTCTTT. It codes for CASSEPGPYKNTEAFF.

This clonotype occurred many times. V is TRBV12-3 or TRBV12-4 and J is TRBJ1-2; D gene uncertain. CDR3 length: 16 residues. Between the trimmed V and J ends, which lost 3 bases and 1 base, there was a span of 15 bases. The DNA for the CDR3 is TGTGCCAGCAGTTTCGGGGTTCCCTCCTATAACTATGGCTACACCTTC. Its protein is CASSFGVPSYNYGYTF.

A word on this clonotype: This likely traces to a read error, being one base from a far larger clone. This CDR3 is missing its conserved last phenylalanine or tryptophan, likely due to a read error. The chain links TRBV7-2 to TRBJ2-5, with a tentative D call TRBD1 (6 bases). The J call may not be correct, given that the DNA end is closer to TRBJ2-1. The germline gives CDR1 SGHTA, CDR2 FQGNSA. The CDR3 is made up of 15 amino acids. CDR3 residues: CASSLHTQGSNEQFS. As DNA, the CDR3 is TGTGCCAGCAGCTTACATACACAGGGAAGTAATGAGCAGTTCTCC.

This clonotype was detected many times. The CDR3 nucleotides are TGCGCCAGCAGCTTCCGGGGGGGGGTTCAATCTGATGGCTACACCTTC. This gives the protein CASSFRGGVQSDGYTF. The J gene is TRBJ1-2, the V gene TRBV5-1, with D possibly matching TRBD1 (5 bases). The CDR3 totals 16 residues. Trimming stripped 2 bases from V and 6 bases from J, with 20 bases between. Germline V CDR1 and CDR2: SGHRS, YFSETQ.

This clonotype has ten or more counts. The rearrangement joins TRBV5-1 to TRBJ2-5, with 9 bases fitting TRBD2. V lost 8 bases, J lost 5 bases, and 13 bases stayed unmatched. This CDR3 is 15 amino acids long. Looked up from germline, CDR1 is SGHRS and CDR2 is YFSETQ. CDR3 bases: TGCGCCAGTAAGACCTTCGCGGGGGGGCTGGAGACCCAGTACTTC. It encodes CASKTFAGGLETQYF.

This clonotype was recorded a few times. It may be a read error: a sequence one base away is much more abundant. This chain connects TRBV12-3 or TRBV12-4 to TRBJ1-2; D remains ambiguous. The CDR3 is made up of 15 amino acids. The CDR3: CVSSGLTSSGYGYTF. CDR3 coding DNA: TGTGTCAGCAGCGGTCTTACCTCTTCGGGATATGGCTACACCTTC.

This clonotype was recorded at least ten times. The chain uses TRBV11-2 and TRBJ1-6, with D tentatively TRBD1 (6 bases). Between the trimmed V and J ends, which lost 5 bases and 7 bases, there was a span of 21 bases. Germline values: CDR1 SGHAT, CDR2 FQNNGV. The CDR3 runs to 17 residues. The CDR3 sequence is CASSRGRGITANSPLHF. The DNA for the CDR3 is TGTGCCAGCAGCCGCGGGAGGGGGATCACCGCAAATTCACCCCTCCACTTT. The full variable domain, its missing parts supplied by reference TRBV11-2 and TRBJ1-6, is EAGVAQSPRYKIIEKRQSVAFWCNPISGHATLYWYQQILGQGPKLLIQFQNNGVVDDSQLPKDRFSAERLKGVDSTLKIQPAKLEDSAVYLCASSRGRGITANSPLHFGNGTRLTVT.

At least ten counts were recorded for this clonotype. The V and J genes are TRBV15 and TRBJ1-1; no firm D call. V was trimmed by 3 bases and J by 4 bases, leaving 9 bases between them. Germline CDR1 reads LNHNV; CDR2 reads YYDKDF (reference sequence). The CDR3 consists of 13 residues. CDR3 sequence: CATSSGFGTEAFF. The CDR3 DNA is TGTGCCACCAGCAGTGGGTTTGGCACTGAAGCTTTCTTT.